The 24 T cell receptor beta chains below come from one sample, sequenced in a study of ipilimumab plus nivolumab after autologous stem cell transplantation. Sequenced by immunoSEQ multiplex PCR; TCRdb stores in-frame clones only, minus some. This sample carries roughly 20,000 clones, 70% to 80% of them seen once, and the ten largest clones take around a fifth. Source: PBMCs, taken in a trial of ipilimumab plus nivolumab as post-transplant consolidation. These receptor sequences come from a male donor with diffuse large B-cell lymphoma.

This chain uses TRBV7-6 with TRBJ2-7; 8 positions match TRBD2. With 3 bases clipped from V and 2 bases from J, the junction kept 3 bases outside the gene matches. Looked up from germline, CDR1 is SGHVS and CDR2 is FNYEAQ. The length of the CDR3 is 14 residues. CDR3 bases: TGTGCCAGCAGCTTGGCGGGGGGCACCTACGAGCAGTACTTC. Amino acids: CASSLAGGTYEQYF.

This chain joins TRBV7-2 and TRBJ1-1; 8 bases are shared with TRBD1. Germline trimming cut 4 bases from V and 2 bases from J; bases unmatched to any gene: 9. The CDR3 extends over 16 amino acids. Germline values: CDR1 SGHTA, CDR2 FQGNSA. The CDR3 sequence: CASSSWIQGANTEAFF. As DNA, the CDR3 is TGTGCCAGCAGCTCGTGGATCCAGGGGGCAAACACTGAAGCTTTCTTT. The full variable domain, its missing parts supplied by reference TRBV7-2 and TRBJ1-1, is GAGVSQSPSNKVTEKGKDVELRCDPISGHTALYWYRQSLGQGLEFLIYFQGNSAPDKSGLPSDRFSAERTGGSVSTLTIQRTQQEDSAVYLCASSSWIQGANTEAFFGQGTRLTVV.

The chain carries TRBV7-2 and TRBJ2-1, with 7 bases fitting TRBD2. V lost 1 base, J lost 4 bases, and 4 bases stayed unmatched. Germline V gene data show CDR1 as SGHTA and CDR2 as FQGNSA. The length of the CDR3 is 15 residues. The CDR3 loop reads CASSLVVGGYNEQFF. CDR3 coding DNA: TGTGCCAGCAGCTTAGTCGTCGGGGGGTACAATGAGCAGTTCTTC.

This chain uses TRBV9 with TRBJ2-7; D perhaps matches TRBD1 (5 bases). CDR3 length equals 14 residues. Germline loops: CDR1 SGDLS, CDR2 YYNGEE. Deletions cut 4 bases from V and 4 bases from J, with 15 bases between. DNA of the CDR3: TGTGCCAGCAGCCCTCGACAGCCGGGTTACGAGCAGTACTTC. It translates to CASSPRQPGYEQYF.

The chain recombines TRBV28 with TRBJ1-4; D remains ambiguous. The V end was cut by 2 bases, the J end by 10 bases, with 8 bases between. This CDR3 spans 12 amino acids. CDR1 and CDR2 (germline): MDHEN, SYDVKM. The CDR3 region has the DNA TGTGCCAGCAGTTTAATGGTAGGAAAACTGTTTTTT. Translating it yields CASSLMVGKLFF.

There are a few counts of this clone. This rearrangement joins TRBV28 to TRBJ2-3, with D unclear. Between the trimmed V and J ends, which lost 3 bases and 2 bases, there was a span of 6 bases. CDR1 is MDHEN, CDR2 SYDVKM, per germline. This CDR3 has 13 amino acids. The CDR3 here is CASSFSDTDTQYF. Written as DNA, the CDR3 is TGTGCCAGCAGTTTTTCCGACACAGATACGCAGTATTTT.

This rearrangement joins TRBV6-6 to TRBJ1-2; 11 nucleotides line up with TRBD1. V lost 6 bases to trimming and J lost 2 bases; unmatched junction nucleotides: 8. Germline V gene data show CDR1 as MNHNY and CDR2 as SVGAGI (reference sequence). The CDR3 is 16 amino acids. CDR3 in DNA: TGTGCCAGCAGCCACTTCGGACAGGGGGCCAACTATGGCTACACCTTC. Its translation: CASSHFGQGANYGYTF.

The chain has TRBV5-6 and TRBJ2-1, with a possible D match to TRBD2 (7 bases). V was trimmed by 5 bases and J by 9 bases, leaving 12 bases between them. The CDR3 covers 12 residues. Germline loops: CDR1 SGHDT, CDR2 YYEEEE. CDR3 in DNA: TGTGCCAGCAGGAGGGGGGGAGCTGAGCAGTTCTTC. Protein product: CASRRGGAEQFF.

This CDR3 reads CASSTYRVASNQPQHF. Here the CDR3 DNA reads TGTGCCAGCAGCACGTACAGGGTGGCCAGCAATCAGCCCCAGCATTTT. The chain carries TRBV7-8 and TRBJ1-5, with a tentative D call TRBD1 (6 bases). The germline V gene encodes CDR1 SGHVS and CDR2 FQNEAQ. V was cut by 5 bases and J by 1 base, with 15 bases left in between. This CDR3 contains 16 residues.

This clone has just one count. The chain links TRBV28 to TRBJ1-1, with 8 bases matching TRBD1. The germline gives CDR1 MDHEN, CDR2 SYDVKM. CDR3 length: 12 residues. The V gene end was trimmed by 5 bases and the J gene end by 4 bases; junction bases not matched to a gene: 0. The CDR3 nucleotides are TGTGCCAGCAGTACAGGGGGCACTGAAGCTTTCTTT. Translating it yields CASSTGGTEAFF.

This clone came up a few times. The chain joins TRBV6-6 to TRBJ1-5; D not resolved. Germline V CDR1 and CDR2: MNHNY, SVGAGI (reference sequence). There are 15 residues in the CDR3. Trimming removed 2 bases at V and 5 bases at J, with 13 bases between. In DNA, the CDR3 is TGTGCCAGCAGTTACCCGGTGTGGAGTGATCAGCCCCAGCATTTT. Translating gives CASSYPVWSDQPQHF.

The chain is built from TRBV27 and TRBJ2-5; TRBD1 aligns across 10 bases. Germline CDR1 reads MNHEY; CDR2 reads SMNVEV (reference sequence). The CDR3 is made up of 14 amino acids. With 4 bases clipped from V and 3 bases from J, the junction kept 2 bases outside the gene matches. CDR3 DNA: TGTGCCAGCAGTTATGGGACAGGGGAAGAGACCCAGTACTTC. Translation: CASSYGTGEETQYF.

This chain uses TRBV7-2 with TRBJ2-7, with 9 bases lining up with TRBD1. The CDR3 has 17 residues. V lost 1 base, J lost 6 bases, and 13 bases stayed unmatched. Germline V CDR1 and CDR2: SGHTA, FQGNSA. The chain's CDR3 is CASSLDTPGQGSIEQYF. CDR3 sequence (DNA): TGTGCCAGCAGCTTAGACACACCGGGACAGGGTTCGATCGAGCAGTACTTC.

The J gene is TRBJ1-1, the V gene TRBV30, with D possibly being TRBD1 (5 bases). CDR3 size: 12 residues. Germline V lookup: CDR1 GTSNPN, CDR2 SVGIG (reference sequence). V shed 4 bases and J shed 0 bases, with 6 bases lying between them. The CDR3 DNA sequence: TGTGCCTGGACGGGGCTGAACACTGAAGCTTTCTTT. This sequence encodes CAWTGLNTEAFF. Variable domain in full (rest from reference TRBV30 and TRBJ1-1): SQTIHQWPATLVQPVGSPLSLECTVEGTSNPNLYWYRQAAGRGLQLLFYSVGIGQISSEVPQNLSASRPQDRQFILSSKKLLLSDSGFYLCAWTGLNTEAFFGQGTRLTVV.

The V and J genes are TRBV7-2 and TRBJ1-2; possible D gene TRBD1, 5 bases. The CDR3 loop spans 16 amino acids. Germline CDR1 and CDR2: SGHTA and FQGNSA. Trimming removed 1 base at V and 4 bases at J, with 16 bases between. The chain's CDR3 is CASSLGQPPTSYGYTF. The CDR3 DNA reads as TGTGCCAGCAGCTTAGGACAGCCTCCTACCTCCTATGGCTACACCTTC.

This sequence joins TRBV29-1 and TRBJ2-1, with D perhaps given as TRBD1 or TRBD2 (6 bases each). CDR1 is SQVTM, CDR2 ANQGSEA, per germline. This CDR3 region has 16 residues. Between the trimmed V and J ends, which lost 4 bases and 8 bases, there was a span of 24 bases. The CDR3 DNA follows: TGCAGCGTTGGGGGTTTCAGGGACTTTCGGGGGCATGAGCAGTTCTTC. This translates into CSVGGFRDFRGHEQFF.

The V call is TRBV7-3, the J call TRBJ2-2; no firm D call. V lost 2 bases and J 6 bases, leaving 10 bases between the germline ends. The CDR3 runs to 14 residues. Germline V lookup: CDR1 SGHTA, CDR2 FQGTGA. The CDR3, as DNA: TGTGCCAGCAGCTTAGGGTCGGTATCCGGGGAGCTGTTTTTT. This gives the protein CASSLGSVSGELFF.

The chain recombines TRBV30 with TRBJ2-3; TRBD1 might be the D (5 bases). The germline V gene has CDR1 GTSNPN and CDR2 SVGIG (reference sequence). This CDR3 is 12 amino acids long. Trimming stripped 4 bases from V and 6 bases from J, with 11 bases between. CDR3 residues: CAWKASGDTQYF. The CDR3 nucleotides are TGTGCCTGGAAGGCGTCAGGGGATACGCAGTATTTT. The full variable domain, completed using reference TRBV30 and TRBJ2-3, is SQTIHQWPATLVQPVGSPLSLECTVEGTSNPNLYWYRQAAGRGLQLLFYSVGIGQISSEVPQNLSASRPQDRQFILSSKKLLLSDSGFYLCAWKASGDTQYFGPGTRLTVL.

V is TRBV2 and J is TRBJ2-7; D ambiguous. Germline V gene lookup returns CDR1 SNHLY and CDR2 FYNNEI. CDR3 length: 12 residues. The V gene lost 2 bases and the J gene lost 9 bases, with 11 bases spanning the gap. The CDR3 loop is CASSEWARRQYF. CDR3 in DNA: TGTGCCAGCAGTGAATGGGCCCGTAGGCAGTACTTC.

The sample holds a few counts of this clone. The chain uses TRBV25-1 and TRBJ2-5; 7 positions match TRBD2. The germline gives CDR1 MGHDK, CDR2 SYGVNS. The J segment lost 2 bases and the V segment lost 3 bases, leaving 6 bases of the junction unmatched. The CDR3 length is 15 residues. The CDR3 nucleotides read TGTGCCAGCAGTGAGGGGGGGGTTAGTCAAGAGACCCAGTACTTC. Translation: CASSEGGVSQETQYF.

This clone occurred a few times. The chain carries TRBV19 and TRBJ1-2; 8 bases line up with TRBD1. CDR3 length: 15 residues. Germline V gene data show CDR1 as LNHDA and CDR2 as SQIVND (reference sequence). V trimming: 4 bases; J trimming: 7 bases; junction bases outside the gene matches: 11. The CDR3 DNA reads TGTGCCAGTAGTACCAGCAGGGGGCGCTTCTCTGGCTACACCTTC. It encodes CASSTSRGRFSGYTF.

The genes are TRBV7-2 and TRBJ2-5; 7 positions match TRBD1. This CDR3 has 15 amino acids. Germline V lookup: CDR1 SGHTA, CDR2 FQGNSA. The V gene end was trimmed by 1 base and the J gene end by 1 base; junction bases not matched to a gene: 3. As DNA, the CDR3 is TGTGCCAGCAGCTTAGTGACAGGGATCCAAGAGACCCAGTACTTC. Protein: CASSLVTGIQETQYF.

For the CDR3, the DNA is TGTGCCAGTAGAAGCATTACGGGACAGGGGACGAACACTGAAGCTTTCTTT. It codes for CASRSITGQGTNTEAFF. The chain combines TRBV19 with TRBJ1-1; 10 bases fit TRBD1. Germline V gene lookup returns CDR1 LNHDA and CDR2 SQIVND (reference sequence). The CDR3 is made up of 17 amino acids. V dropped 6 bases and J dropped 1; count of bases not matched to a gene: 11.

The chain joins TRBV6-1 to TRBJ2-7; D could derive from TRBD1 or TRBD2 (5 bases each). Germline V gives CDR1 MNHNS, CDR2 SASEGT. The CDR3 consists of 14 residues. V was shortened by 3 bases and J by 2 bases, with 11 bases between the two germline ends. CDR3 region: CASSETGTTYEQYF. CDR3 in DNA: TGTGCCAGCAGTGAGACCGGGACCACCTACGAGCAGTACTTC.